The entry that follows covers one T cell receptor (beta chain) sequence. Assay: immunoSEQ multiplex PCR; the TCRdb copy retains only in-frame clones and omits some. The sample has over 30,000 clones, 80% to 85% seen once. The data stem from a study of OX40 agonist ivuxolimab in advanced cancers. The germline V and J ends were trimmed by 5 bases and 6 bases, with 13 bases remaining between them. The CDR3 consists of 12 residues. The germline gives CDR1 SQVTM, CDR2 ANQGSEA. The chain employs TRBV29-1 and TRBJ1-1; D is uncertain. The starting material was CD4+ or CD8+ T cells sorted from blood, obtained in a trial of the OX40 agonist ivuxolimab. The clonotype comes from an adult with an advanced solid tumor such as melanoma, head and neck, liver or kidney cancer. CDR3 amino acids: CSVSFWAAEAFF. The CDR3 DNA reads as TGCAGCGTTAGTTTCTGGGCGGCTGAAGCTTTCTTT.